These 10 T cell receptor beta chains were sequenced from one sample in a study of T cells in Graves' hyperthyroidism and ophthalmopathy. RNA transcripts were the template for amplifying TCR beta CDR3 regions. Initially, a first-round RT-PCR of the TCR CDR3 employed the HTBI primer set. TCRdb redid the calling of the multiplex PCR reads with MiXCR, one entry per CDR3 protein. The table lists over 300,000 distinct CDR3 sequences, approximately 15% of them singletons. Sequencing was done on a sample of blood. The receptor source for this set is a woman aged 55-70 years with Graves' hyperthyroidism.

V is TRBV12-3 or TRBV12-4 and J is TRBJ1-1; D uncertain. The V and J ends lost 8 bases and 2 bases respectively, with 15 bases between them. The CDR3 is 14 residues long. The CDR3 DNA follows: TGTGCCAGCCTCCATACTAATCTTAACACTGAAGCTTTCTTT. It codes for CASLHTNLNTEAFF.

The genes are TRBV18 and TRBJ2-7; 11 bases agree with TRBD2. The CDR3 has 15 amino acids. Unmatched junction bases numbered 6, after V lost 1 base and J lost 7 bases. Germline-derived CDR1 and CDR2 are KGHSH and LQKENI. CDR3 amino acids: CASSPLTSGSGEQYF. The CDR3 nucleotides read TGTGCCAGCTCACCACTCACTAGCGGGAGTGGGGAGCAGTACTTC.

This clonotype was picked up many times. This sequence joins TRBV12-3 or TRBV12-4 and TRBJ1-1, with TRBD1 matching 9 bases. J gave up 1 base and V 8 bases, and 11 bases lay outside the gene matches. This CDR3 comprises 16 residues. The CDR3 DNA sequence: TGTGCCAGCCAGGTCCCGGGACAGGGAGGGAACACTGAAGCTTTCTTT. It codes for CASQVPGQGGNTEAFF.

This clonotype was counted only a few times. The chain links TRBV5-5 to TRBJ2-5; the D gene is possibly TRBD1 (6 bases). Trimming removed 2 bases at V and 2 bases at J, with 10 bases between. The CDR3 is 14 residues long. Germline V gene sequence: CDR1 SGHKS, CDR2 YYEKEE (reference sequence). The CDR3 is CASSFSGQQETQYF. The CDR3 DNA is TGTGCCAGCAGCTTTTCCGGACAGCAAGAGACCCAGTACTTC.

The V call is TRBV7-9, the J call TRBJ2-1; D possibly corresponds to TRBD1 (6 bases). Deletions cut 5 bases from V and 5 bases from J, with 22 bases between. This CDR3 contains 17 residues. Germline loops: CDR1 SEHNR, CDR2 FQNEAQ (reference sequence). This CDR3 reads CASSTKIGGERDNEQFF. CDR3 nucleotide sequence: TGTGCCAGCAGCACCAAGATTGGGGGCGAACGGGACAATGAGCAGTTCTTC.

This clonotype has a count of ten or more. CDR3 residues: CAISESGGSNPYEQYF. In DNA form, the CDR3 reads TGTGCCATCAGTGAGTCTGGGGGGAGTAACCCCTACGAGCAGTACTTC. The chain combines TRBV10-3 with TRBJ2-7, with a possible D match to TRBD2 (6 bases). The CDR3 covers 16 residues. The V end lost 0 bases, the J end lost 2 bases, and 14 bases lay between the germline ends. Germline assignment: CDR1 ENHRY and CDR2 SYGVKD.

The rearrangement links TRBV7-9 to TRBJ2-2, with D perhaps matching TRBD2 (6 bases). Per germline, CDR1 SEHNR and CDR2 FQNEAQ (reference sequence). This CDR3 contains 15 residues. The V and J ends lost 3 bases and 4 bases respectively, with 12 bases between them. DNA of the CDR3: TGTGCCAGCAGCTTCGGGGGAGCACGCACCGGGGAGCTGTTTTTT. Encoded protein: CASSFGGARTGELFF.

This clonotype came up many times. The V call is TRBV10-1, the J call TRBJ2-5, with D perhaps being TRBD1 or TRBD2 (5 bases each). Germline CDR1 reads WNHNN; CDR2 reads SYGVQD (reference sequence). Trimming removed 6 bases at V and 5 bases at J, with 10 bases between. The CDR3 has 12 residues. The CDR3, as DNA: TGCGCCAGCAGGGGAGAGGGGGAGACCCAGTACTTC. Translation: CASRGEGETQYF.

This clonotype has just a few counts. V is TRBV29-1 and J is TRBJ2-7; 7 bases line up with TRBD1. CDR1 and CDR2 from the germline V gene are SQVTM and ANQGSEA. V lost 4 bases, J lost 4 bases, and 10 bases stayed unmatched. The CDR3 loop spans 14 amino acids. The CDR3 DNA reads as TGCAGCGTTGCTCCCCCCGGGACAGCATACGAGCAGTACTTC. It codes for CSVAPPGTAYEQYF.

This clonotype appeared many times. This chain uses TRBV7-3 with TRBJ2-1, with D possibly matching TRBD2 (6 bases). CDR1 SGHTA and CDR2 FQGTGA come from the germline V gene. This CDR3 spans 16 amino acids. V was shortened by 1 base and J by 3 bases, with 13 bases between the two germline ends. In DNA form, the CDR3 reads TGTGCCAGCAGCTTAAGGCCTAGCGTGGACTACAATGAGCAGTTCTTC. Protein product: CASSLRPSVDYNEQFF.